Reported below is one TCR beta chain. Its antigen is unidentified. Clones were sequenced by immunoSEQ multiplex PCR, and TCRdb holds only the in-frame ones, with some missing. This sample has 200,000 or so clones, with over 80% found just once. The trim removed 3 bases at V and 7 bases at J, leaving 5 bases unmatched. From germline, CDR1 is SGDLS and CDR2 YYNGEE. There are 16 residues in the CDR3. The data belong to a study of T cell responses to AZD1222 COVID-19 vaccine. Overall study findings and caveats: Dominant at 160-218 and 743-854, vaccine-associated CD4 TCRs also spanned spike. Females made up more of the donors, who were largely white British, and clonal diversity may have come out too low. Repertoires in all cases were sampled only once the peak T cell response had passed.

The source is an adult in good health. The sequencing used peripheral blood, collected on day 0 of MenACWY control vaccination. The chain has TRBV9 and TRBJ1-6, with 12 positions matching TRBD1. The DNA of the CDR3 is TGTGCCAGCAGCGAGGGACAGGGGGCAAGAAATTCACCCCTCCACTTT. It is translated as CASSEGQGARNSPLHF.